The entry that follows covers one T cell receptor beta chain sequence. Its antigen is unknown. Each sample yielded at least 5 micrograms of PBMC total RNA. These data belong to a study of blood T cells in healthy people across ages. Trimming pared 6 bases from V and 2 bases from J, leaving 13 bases between. The CDR3 runs 13 residues. CDR1 is DFQATT, CDR2 SNEGSKA, per germline (reference sequence). With a J-beta primer mix and a sample-barcoded 5' primer, a second PCR ran 7 to 11 cycles. TCRdb recomputed calls from the 5' RACE reads with MiXCR, one row per CDR3 protein. The sample lists 730,000 or so distinct CDR3 sequences; around 43% were seen once. Study-level points and caveats: Significant beta diversity loss was already apparent by age approximately 42, declining roughly linearly. Estimated diversity across one million T cells was deemed an underestimate.

The clonotype originates from a man older than 75 in good health. Specimen: blood. The genes are TRBV20-1 and TRBJ1-1; TRBD1 is a possible D gene (5 bases). CDR3 protein: CSALGGGNTEAFF. The DNA for the CDR3 is TGCAGTGCCCTGGGGGGGGGTAACACTGAAGCTTTCTTT.